These 4 T cell receptor beta chains originate from one sample sequenced in a study of radiation and T cells in renal cell carcinoma. The method was immunoSEQ multiplex PCR; TCRdb's version includes in-frame clones alone and lacks a portion of them. In the table there are roughly 20,000 clones, roughly two thirds of which are singletons. The treatment is: 15 Gy SBRT to primary tumor, nephrectomy 4 weeks later. The starting material was tumor tissue, obtained from a patient whose treatment included radiotherapy and nephrectomy. These receptors all stem from a woman aged 70 to 79 with renal cell carcinoma.

The V and J genes are TRBV30 and TRBJ2-7; 10 bases are shared with TRBD2. CDR1 and CDR2 (germline): GTSNPN, SVGIG (reference sequence). V was clipped by 3 bases and J by 4 bases; unmatched bases: 3. CDR3 length equals 13 residues. In DNA form, the CDR3 reads TGTGCCTGGAGACTAGCGGGGTCGTACGAGCAGTACTTC. Translating gives CAWRLAGSYEQYF. Complete variable domain (other parts from reference TRBV30 and TRBJ2-7): SQTIHQWPATLVQPVGSPLSLECTVEGTSNPNLYWYRQAAGRGLQLLFYSVGIGQISSEVPQNLSASRPQDRQFILSSKKLLLSDSGFYLCAWRLAGSYEQYFGPGTRLTVT.

The chain is built from TRBV9 and TRBJ1-1, with a tentative D call TRBD1 (5 bases). The length of the CDR3 is 15 residues. V was pared by 3 bases and J by 4 bases, with 16 bases between. Germline V CDR1 and CDR2: SGDLS, YYNGEE. The DNA of the CDR3 is TGTGCCAGCAGCGCAGGGACGGGCGGGACCACTGAAGCTTTCTTT. Amino acid sequence: CASSAGTGGTTEAFF.

This chain connects TRBV27 to TRBJ1-5; D remains ambiguous. This CDR3 has 14 residues. Trimming left V 0 bases short and J 7 bases short, with 10 bases between. The germline gives CDR1 MNHEY, CDR2 SMNVEV (reference sequence). This CDR3 reads CASSLSAGEQPQHF. CDR3 DNA: TGTGCCAGCAGTTTATCCGCAGGAGAGCAGCCCCAGCATTTT.

Relative to its sample, this clone is medium-sized. The chain uses TRBV10-2 and TRBJ1-5, with D unclear. V was cut by 6 bases and J by 2 bases, with 5 bases left in between. Per germline, CDR1 WSHSY and CDR2 SAAADI. The CDR3 has 12 amino acids. CDR3: CASRGGNQPQHF. The CDR3 nucleotides are TGCGCCAGCAGAGGCGGCAATCAGCCCCAGCATTTT.